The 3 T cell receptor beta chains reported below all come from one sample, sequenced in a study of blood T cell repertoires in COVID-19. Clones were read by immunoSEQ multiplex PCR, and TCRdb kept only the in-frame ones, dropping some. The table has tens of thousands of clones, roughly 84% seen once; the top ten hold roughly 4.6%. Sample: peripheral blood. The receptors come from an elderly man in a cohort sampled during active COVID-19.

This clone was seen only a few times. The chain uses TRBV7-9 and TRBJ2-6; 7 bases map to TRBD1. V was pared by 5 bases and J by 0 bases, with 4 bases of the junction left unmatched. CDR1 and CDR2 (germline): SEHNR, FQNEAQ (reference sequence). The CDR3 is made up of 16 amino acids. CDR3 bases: TGTGCCAGCAGCCCGGACAGGCCCTCTGGGGCCAACGTCCTGACTTTC. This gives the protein CASSPDRPSGANVLTF.

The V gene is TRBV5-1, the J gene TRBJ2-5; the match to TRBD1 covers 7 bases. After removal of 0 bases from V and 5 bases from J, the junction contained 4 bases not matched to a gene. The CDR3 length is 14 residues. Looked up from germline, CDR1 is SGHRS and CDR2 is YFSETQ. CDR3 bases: TGCGCCAGCAGCTTGGCAGGGGGAGAGGAGACCCAGTACTTC. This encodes CASSLAGGEETQYF.

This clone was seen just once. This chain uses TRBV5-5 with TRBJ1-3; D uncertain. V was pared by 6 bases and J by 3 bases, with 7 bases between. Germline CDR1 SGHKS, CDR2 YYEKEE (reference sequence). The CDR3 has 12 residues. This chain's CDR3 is CASTAGGNTIYF. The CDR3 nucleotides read TGTGCCAGCACCGCGGGTGGAAACACCATATATTTT.